This T cell receptor (beta chain) was captured in a study of T cells in Graves' hyperthyroidism and ophthalmopathy. Study-wide context: Blood was drawn when the patient was first diagnosed and still untreated.

RNA transcripts served as the template for amplifying TCR beta CDR3 regions. HTBI primers were used for first-round RT-PCR of the TCR CDR3. MiXCR was run by TCRdb on the multiplex PCR reads, yielding one entry per CDR3 protein. The sample consists of hundreds of thousands of distinct CDR3 sequences, just under 20% of them appearing once. Broader study findings: Before onset, ophthalmopathy was predicted by the model a median around 6.2 months earlier.

Details on this clonotype: Its antigen is unidentified.

The sample consisted of blood. The clonotype originates from a man between 40 and 49 years old with Graves' ophthalmopathy.

The CDR3 loop reads CASSFDRGDNQPQHF. The CDR3, as DNA: TGTGCCAGCAGTTTTGACAGGGGTGACAATCAGCCCCAGCATTTT. The chain is built from TRBV27 and TRBJ1-5; 8 bases agree with TRBD1. Per germline, CDR1 MNHEY and CDR2 SMNVEV (reference sequence). V was clipped by 3 bases and J by 3 bases; unmatched bases: 4. This CDR3 comprises 15 residues.